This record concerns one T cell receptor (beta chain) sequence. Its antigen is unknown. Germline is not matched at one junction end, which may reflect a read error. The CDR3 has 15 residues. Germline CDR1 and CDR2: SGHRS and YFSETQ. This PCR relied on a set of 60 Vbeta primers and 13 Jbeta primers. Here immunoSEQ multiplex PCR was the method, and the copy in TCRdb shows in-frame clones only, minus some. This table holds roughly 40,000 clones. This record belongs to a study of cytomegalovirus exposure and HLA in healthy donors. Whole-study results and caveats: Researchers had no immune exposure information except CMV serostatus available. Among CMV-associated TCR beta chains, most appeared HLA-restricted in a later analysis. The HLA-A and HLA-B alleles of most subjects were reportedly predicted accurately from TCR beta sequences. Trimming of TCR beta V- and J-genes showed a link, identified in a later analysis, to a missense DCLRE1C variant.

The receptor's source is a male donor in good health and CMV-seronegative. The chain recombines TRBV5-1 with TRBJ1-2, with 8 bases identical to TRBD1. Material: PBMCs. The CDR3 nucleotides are TGCGCCAGCAGCTTCGGACAGGGTCAACGCTATGGCCACACCTTC. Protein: CASSFGQGQRYGHTF.